This T cell receptor (beta chain) is drawn from a study of blood T cell repertoires in COVID-19. Study-level information: COVID-19 samples from acute and convalescent phases originated in the United States, Italy and Spain. The cDNA or gDNA used as material had been derived from T cells, B-cell-depleted T cells, or PBMCs.

Trimming left V 5 bases short and J 6 bases short, with 17 bases between. The CDR3 is 14 residues long. Per germline, CDR1 SGHRS and CDR2 YFSETQ. Study processing details: Reference gene primer amplification gave estimated nucleated cell counts. Only in-frame clones appear in the TCRdb table, and some are missing; sequencing was by immunoSEQ multiplex PCR. V and J calls and clone size are as listed in that table; D and trimming were resolved from the DNA. The sample records around 110,000 clones, approximately 87% being singletons. This TCR derives from a man aged 25-40 years with acute or convalescent COVID-19. Sequenced: peripheral blood. The chain uses TRBV5-1 and TRBJ1-2, with D perhaps TRBD1 (6 bases). The CDR3 here is CASREQGELDGYTF. DNA of the CDR3: TGCGCCAGCAGAGAACAGGGAGAGTTGGATGGCTACACCTTC.